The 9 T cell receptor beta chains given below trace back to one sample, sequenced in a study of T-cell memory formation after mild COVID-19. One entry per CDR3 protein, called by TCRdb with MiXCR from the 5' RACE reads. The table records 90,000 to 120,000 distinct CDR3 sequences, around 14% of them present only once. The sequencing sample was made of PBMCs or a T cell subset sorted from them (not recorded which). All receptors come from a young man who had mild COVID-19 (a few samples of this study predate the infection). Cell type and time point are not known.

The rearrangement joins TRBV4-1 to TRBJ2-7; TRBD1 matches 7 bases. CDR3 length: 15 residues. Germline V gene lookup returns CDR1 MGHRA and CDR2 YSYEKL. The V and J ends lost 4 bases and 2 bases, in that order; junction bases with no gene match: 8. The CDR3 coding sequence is TGCGCCAGCAGCCCCCGGGACAGCCAAGCCTACGAGCAGTACTTC. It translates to CASSPRDSQAYEQYF.

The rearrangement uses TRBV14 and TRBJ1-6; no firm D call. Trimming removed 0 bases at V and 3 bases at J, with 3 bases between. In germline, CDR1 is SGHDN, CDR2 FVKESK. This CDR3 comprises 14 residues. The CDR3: CASSQDRYNSPLHF. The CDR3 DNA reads TGTGCCAGCAGCCAAGATCGCTATAATTCACCCCTCCACTTT.

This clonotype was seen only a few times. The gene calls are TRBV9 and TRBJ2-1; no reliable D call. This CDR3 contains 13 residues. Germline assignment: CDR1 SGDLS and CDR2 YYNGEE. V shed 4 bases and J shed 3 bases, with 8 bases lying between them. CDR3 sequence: CASSPLDYNEQFF. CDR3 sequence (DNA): TGTGCCAGCAGCCCTTTGGACTACAATGAGCAGTTCTTC.

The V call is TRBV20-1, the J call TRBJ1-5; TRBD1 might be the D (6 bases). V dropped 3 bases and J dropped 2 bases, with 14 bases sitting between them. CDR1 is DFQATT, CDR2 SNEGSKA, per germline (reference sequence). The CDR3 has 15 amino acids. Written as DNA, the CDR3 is TGCAGTGCTAGGAGGCAGGGGAGAGGCAATCAGCCCCAGCATTTT. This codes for CSARRQGRGNQPQHF.

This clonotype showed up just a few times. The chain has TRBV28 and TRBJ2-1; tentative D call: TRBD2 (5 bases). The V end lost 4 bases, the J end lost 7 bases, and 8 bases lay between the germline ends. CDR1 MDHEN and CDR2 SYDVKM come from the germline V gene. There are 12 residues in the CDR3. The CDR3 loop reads CASSSTGNEQFF. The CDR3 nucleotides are TGTGCCAGCAGTTCAACGGGAAATGAGCAGTTCTTC.

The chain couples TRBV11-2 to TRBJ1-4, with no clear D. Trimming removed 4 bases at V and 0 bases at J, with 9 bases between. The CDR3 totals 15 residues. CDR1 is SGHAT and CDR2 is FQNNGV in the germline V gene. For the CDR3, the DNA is TGTGCCAGCAGCTCCCCTCATGCAACTAATGAAAAACTGTTTTTT. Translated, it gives CASSSPHATNEKLFF.

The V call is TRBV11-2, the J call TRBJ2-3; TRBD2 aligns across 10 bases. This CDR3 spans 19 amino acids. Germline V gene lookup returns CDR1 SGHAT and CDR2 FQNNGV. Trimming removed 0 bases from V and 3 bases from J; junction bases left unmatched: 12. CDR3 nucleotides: TGTGCCAGCAGCTTAGATTGGATGGATACTAGCGGGGTTACAGATACGCAGTATTTT. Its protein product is CASSLDWMDTSGVTDTQYF.

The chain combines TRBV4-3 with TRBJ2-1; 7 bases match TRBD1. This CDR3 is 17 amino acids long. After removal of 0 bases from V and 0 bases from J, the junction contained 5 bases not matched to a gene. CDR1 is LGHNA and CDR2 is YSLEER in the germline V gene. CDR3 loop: CASSQEDRTDSYNEQFF. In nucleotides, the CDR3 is TGCGCCAGCAGCCAAGAGGACAGGACCGACTCCTACAATGAGCAGTTCTTC.

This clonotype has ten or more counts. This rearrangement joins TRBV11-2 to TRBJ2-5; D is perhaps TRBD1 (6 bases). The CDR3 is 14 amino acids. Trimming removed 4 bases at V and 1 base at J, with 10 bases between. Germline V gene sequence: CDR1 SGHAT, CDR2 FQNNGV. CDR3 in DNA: TGTGCCAGCAGCTACGGACAGAGCCAAGAGACCCAGTACTTC. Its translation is CASSYGQSQETQYF.